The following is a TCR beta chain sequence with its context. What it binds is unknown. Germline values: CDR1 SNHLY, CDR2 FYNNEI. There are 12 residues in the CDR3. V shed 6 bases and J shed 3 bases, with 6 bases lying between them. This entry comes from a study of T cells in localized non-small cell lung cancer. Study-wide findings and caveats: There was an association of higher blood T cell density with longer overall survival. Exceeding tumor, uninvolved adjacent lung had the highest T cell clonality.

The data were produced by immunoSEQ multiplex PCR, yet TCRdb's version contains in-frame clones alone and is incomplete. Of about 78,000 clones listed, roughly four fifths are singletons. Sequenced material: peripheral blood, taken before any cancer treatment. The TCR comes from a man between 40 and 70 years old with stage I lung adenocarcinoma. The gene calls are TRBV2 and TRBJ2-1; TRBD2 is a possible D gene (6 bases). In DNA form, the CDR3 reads TGTGCCAGCAGGGAGGGCTACAATGAGCAGTTCTTC. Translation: CASREGYNEQFF. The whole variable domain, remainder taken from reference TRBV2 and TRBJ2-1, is EPEVTQTPSHQVTQMGQEVILRCVPISNHLYFYWYRQILGQKVEFLVSFYNNEISEKSEIFDDQFSVERPDGSNFTLKIRSTKLEDSAMYFCASREGYNEQFFGPGTRLTVL.